This record concerns one T cell receptor beta chain sequence. The antigen is not known. Trimming took 2 bases from V and 9 from J, leaving 8 bases between them. Germline V gene sequence: CDR1 MDHEN, CDR2 SYDVKM. The CDR3 runs 12 residues. The table came from immunoSEQ multiplex PCR; TCRdb's copy has only in-frame clones and leaves some out. The sample has fewer than 600,000 clones, approximately 79% seen once. This sample is part of a study of shared clonotypes between healthy human individuals. Overall study findings and caveats: Represented diversity (both genetic and exposure-history) was limited by the small number of donors. Depth of sequencing was expected to influence donor clonotype sharing.

The specimen sequenced was PBMCs. The chain combines TRBV28 with TRBJ2-1, with D uncertain. The TCR was taken from a woman aged 40 to 50 in good health. Some clones in this sample may be carry-over from other donors' samples. The CDR3 DNA is TGTGCCAGCAGTTTACCTACGAGTGAGCAGTTCTTC. Translation gives CASSLPTSEQFF.